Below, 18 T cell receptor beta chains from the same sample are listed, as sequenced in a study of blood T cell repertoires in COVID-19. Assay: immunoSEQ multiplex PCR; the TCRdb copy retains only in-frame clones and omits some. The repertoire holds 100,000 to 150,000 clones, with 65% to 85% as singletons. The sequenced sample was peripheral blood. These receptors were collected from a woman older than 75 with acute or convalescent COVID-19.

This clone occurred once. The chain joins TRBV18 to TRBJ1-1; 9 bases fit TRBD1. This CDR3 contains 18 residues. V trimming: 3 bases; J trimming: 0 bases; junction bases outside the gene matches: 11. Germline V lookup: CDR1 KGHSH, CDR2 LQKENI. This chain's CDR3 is CASSPRVLGQGVNTEAFF. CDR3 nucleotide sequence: TGTGCCAGCTCACCTCGAGTCCTGGGACAGGGTGTGAACACTGAAGCTTTCTTT.

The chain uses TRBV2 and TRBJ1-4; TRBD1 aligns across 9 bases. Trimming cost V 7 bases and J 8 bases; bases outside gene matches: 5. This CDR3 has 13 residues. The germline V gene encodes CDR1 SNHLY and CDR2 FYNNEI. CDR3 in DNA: TGTGCCAGCAAGGGACAGGGAAGGGAAAAACTGTTTTTT. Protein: CASKGQGREKLFF.

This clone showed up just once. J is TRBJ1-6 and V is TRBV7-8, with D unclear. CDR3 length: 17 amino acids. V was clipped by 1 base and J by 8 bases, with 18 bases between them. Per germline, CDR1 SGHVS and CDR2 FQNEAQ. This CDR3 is CASSLVAREYFYSPLHF. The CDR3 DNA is TGTGCCAGCAGCTTAGTGGCGAGGGAATATTTTTATTCACCCCTCCACTTT.

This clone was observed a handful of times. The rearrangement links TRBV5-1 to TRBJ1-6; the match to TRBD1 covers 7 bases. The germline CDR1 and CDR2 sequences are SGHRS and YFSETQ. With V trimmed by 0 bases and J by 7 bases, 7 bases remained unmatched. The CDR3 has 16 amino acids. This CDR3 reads CASSLEPQGPNSPLHF. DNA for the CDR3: TGCGCCAGCAGCTTGGAACCACAGGGGCCCAATTCACCCCTCCACTTT. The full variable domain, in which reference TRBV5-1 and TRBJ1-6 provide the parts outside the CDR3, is KAGVTQTPRYLIKTRGQQVTLSCSPISGHRSVSWYQQTPGQGLQFLFEYFSETQRNKGNFPGRFSGRQFSNSRSEMNVSTLELGDSALYLCASSLEPQGPNSPLHFGNGTRLTVT.

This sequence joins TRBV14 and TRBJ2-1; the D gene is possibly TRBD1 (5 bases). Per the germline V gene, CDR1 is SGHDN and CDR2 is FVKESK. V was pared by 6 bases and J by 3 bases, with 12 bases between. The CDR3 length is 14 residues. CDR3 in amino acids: CASSPNRGYNEQFF. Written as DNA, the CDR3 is TGTGCCAGCAGTCCTAATAGGGGCTACAATGAGCAGTTCTTC.

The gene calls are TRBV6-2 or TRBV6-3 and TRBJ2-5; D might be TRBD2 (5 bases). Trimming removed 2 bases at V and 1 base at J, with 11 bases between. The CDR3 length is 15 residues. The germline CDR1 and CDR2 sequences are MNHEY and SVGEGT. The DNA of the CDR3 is TGTGCCAGCAGTTACCTCGGGAACCTCCAAGAGACCCAGTACTTC. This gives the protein CASSYLGNLQETQYF.

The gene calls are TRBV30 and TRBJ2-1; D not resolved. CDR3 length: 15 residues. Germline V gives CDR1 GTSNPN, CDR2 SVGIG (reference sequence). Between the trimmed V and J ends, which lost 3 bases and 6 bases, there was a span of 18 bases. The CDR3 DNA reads TGTGCCTGGAGCCTAGATTGGAGCCCCTCCAATGAGCAGTTCTTC. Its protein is CAWSLDWSPSNEQFF.

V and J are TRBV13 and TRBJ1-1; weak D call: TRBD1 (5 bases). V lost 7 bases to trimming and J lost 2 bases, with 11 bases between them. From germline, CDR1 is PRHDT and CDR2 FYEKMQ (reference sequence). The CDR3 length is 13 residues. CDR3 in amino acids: CASTRTTNTEAFF. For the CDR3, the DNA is TGTGCCAGCACAAGGACAACCAACACTGAAGCTTTCTTT.

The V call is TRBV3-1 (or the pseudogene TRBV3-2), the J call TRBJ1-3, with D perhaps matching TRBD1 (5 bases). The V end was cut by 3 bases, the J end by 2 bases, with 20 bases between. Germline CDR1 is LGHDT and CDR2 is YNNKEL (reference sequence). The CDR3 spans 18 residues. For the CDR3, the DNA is TGTGCCAGCAGCCACCGAAGGGGACTGCAAAATACTGGAAACACCATATATTTT. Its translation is CASSHRRGLQNTGNTIYF.

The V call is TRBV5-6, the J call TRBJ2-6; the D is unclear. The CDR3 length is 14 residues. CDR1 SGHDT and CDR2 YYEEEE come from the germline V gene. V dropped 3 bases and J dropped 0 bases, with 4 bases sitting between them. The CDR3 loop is CASSSSSGANVLTF. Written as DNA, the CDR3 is TGTGCCAGCAGCTCCAGCTCTGGGGCCAACGTCCTGACTTTC.

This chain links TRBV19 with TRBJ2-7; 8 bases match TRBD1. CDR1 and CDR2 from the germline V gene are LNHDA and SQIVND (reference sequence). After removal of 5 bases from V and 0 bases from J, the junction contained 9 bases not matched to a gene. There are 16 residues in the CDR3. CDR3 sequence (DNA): TGTGCCAGTAGTCCACAGGGGGGCCAGGGCTCCTACGAGCAGTACTTC. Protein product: CASSPQGGQGSYEQYF.

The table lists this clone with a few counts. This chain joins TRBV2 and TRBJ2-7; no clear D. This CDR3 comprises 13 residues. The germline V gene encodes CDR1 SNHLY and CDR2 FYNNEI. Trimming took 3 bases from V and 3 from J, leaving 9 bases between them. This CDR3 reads CASSDWQDYEQYF. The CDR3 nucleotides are TGTGCCAGCAGTGACTGGCAGGACTACGAGCAGTACTTC.

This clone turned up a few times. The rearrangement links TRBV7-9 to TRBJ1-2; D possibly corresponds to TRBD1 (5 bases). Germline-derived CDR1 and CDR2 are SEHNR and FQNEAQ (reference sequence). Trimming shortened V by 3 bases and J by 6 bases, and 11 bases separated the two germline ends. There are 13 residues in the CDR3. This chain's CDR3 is CASSFPPGHGYTF. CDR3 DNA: TGTGCCAGCAGCTTCCCGCCAGGGCATGGCTACACCTTC.

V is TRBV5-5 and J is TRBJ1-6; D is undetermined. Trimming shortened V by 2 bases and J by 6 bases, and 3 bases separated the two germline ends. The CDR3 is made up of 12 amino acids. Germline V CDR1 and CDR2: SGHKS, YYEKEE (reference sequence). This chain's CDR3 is CASSLANSPLHF. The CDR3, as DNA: TGTGCCAGCAGCTTAGCTAATTCACCCCTCCACTTT. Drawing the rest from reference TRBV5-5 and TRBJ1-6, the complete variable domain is DAGVTQSPTHLIKTRGQQVTLRCSPISGHKSVSWYQQVLGQGPQFIFQYYEKEERGRGNFPDRFSARQFPNYSSELNVNALLLGDSALYLCASSLANSPLHFGNGTRLTVT.

In DNA, the CDR3 is TGTGCCAGCAGCCCAGCGGGAGGGCCCTATTACCAAGAGACCCAGTACTTC. Translating it yields CASSPAGGPYYQETQYF. V gene TRBV11-2 combines with J gene TRBJ2-5; 10 positions match TRBD2. CDR1 SGHAT and CDR2 FQNNGV come from the germline V gene. The CDR3 spans 17 residues. Trimming removed 5 bases from V and 0 bases from J; junction bases left unmatched: 9.

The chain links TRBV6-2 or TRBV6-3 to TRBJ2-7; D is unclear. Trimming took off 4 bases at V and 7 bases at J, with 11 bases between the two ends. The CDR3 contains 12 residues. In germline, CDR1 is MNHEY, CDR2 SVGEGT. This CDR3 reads CASSSTTREQYF. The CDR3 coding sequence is TGTGCCAGCAGTTCGACCACGCGGGAGCAGTACTTC.

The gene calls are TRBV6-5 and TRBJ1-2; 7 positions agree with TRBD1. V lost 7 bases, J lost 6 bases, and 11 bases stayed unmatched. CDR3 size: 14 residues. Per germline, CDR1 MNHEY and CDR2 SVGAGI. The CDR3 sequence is CASTGGRGSDGYTF. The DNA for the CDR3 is TGTGCCAGCACAGGGGGTCGGGGGTCGGATGGCTACACCTTC.

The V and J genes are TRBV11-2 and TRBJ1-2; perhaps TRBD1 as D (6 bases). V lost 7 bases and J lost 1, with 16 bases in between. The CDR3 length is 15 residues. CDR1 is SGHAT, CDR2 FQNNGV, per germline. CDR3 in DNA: TGTGCCAGCACCTCCCTCGGACAGAGTAACTATGGCTACACCTTC. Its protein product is CASTSLGQSNYGYTF.